These 19 T cell receptor beta chains were all obtained from the same sample, sequenced in a study of CD8+ T cells in alopecia areata. Sorting relied on CD4, CD8alpha, NKG2D, NKG2ACE and other markers applied to pooled cutaneous lymph node cells. The authors extracted RNA and reverse transcribed it into cDNA as the sequencing template. The protocol was immunoSEQ multiplex PCR, while the TCRdb copy is restricted to in-frame clones and leaves out a portion. The sample gives roughly 260,000 clones, none seen only once, and the top ten clones hold around 1.2%. Specimen: CD4+ T cells sorted from a lymph node. These receptors all stem from a C3H/HeJ mouse with alopecia areata. The strain bears MHC haplotype H2-k.

The table lists this clone with a few counts. A much larger clone lies one base from this, so it may be a read error. The germline and genes are mouse ones. Coverage ceases 3 residues before the CDR3 finishes, and the germline J gene fills in the end. Additional DNA sequences in this sample encode the identical CDR3. V usage is TRBV1 and J usage is TRBJ1-6; D may be TRBD1 (5 bases). TRBJ1-6 is an ORF; its function is uncertain. The CDR3 extends over 15 amino acids. The V gene's germline CDR1 is NSQYPW and CDR2 LRSPGD (reference sequence). V shed 2 bases and J shed 0 bases, with 5 bases lying between them. The part of the CDR3 DNA that was read is TGCACCTGCAGTGCACAGGGTTCCTATAATTCGCCC. This translates into CTCSAQGSYNSP. The whole CDR3 sequence is CTCSAQGSYNSPLYF.

This clone was recorded a few times. Genes here carry mouse names. The observed sequence ends 4 residues before the CDR3 terminus, with the missing tail filled in from the germline J gene. This sequence joins TRBV31 and TRBJ1-2, with D possibly being TRBD1 (6 bases). CDR1 is GKSSPN and CDR2 is SITVG in the germline V gene. Trimming took off 3 bases at V and 2 bases at J, with 10 bases between the two ends. The CDR3 extends over 13 amino acids. CDR3 residues: CAWRPGHNSDYTF. The CDR3 bases that were read are TGTGCCTGGAGACCGGGACATAACTCC.

This clone was picked up a small number of times. Mouse names are used for the genes. The read comes to an end 4 residues before the CDR3 does, leaving the germline J gene to fill in the end. The J gene is TRBJ1-2, the V gene TRBV1; D unresolved. This CDR3 region has 13 residues. The germline CDR1 and CDR2 sequences are NSQYPW and LRSPGD (reference sequence). V was shortened by 2 bases and J by 3 bases, with 7 bases between the two germline ends. This CDR3 reads CTCSAQDHSDYTF. The CDR3 bases that were read are TGCACCTGCAGTGCACAGGATCACTCC. Combining the CDR3 with reference TRBV1 and TRBJ1-2 gives the whole variable domain VTLLEQNPRWRLVPRGQAVNLRCILKNSQYPWMSWYQQDLQKQLQWLFTLRSPGDKEVKSLPGADYLATRVTDTELRLQVANMSQGRTLYCTCSAQDHSDYTFGSGTRLLVI.

This clone showed up just a few times. Gene names refer to mouse genes. The sequenced CDR3 bases are TGTGCCAGCAGCCAAGCCGGACTGGGGGGGCGTGCT. The encoded protein is CASSQAGLGGRA. From start to end, the CDR3 is CASSQAGLGGRAEQFF. The gene calls are TRBV5 and TRBJ2-1; 13 bases match TRBD2. The CDR3 extends 4 residues past the end of the read, so its final part is completed from the germline J gene. CDR1 and CDR2 (germline): LGHNA, YNLKQL (reference sequence). CDR3 length: 16 residues. Germline trimming cut 1 base from V and 6 bases from J; bases unmatched to any gene: 3.

Worth noting for this clone: The genes are named according to mouse. Read sequence stops 4 residues before the CDR3 end, and the germline J gene provides the missing end. The chain joins TRBV5 to TRBJ1-2; D not certain. The CDR3 is 14 amino acids. The ends were cut back, 2 bases at V and 0 bases at J, with 7 bases in the middle. Germline-derived CDR1 and CDR2 are LGHNA and YNLKQL (reference sequence). CDR3 bases read: TGTGCCAGCAGCCAACAGACAACAAACTCC. It translates to CASSQQTTNS. The full CDR3 protein is CASSQQTTNSDYTF.

A note on this clone: These gene names are mouse names. The read falls 4 residues short of the CDR3 end, and the missing part is taken from the germline J gene. The V call is TRBV31, the J call TRBJ2-7, with TRBD2 matching over 7 bases. The length of the CDR3 is 13 residues. Germline loops: CDR1 GKSSPN, CDR2 SITVG. CDR3 in amino acids: CAWSSGGIYEQYF. The sequenced CDR3 bases are TGTGCCTGGAGTTCTGGGGGAATTTAT. Looking up the rest from reference TRBV31 and TRBJ2-7 gives the full variable domain: AQTIHQWPVAEIKAVGSPLSLGCTIKGKSSPNLYWYWQATGGTLQQLFYSITVGQVESVVQLNLSASRPKDDQFILSTEKLLLSHSGFYLCAWSSGGIYEQYFGPGTRLTVL.

This clone was counted only a few times. Gene names and germline match the mouse. The DNA ends 4 residues before the CDR3 does, and the rest of the CDR3 is filled in from the germline J gene. This specimen includes other DNA sequences encoding the same CDR3. The gene calls are TRBV1 and TRBJ2-1; D possibly uses TRBD1 or TRBD2 (6 bases each). Trimming stripped 1 base from V and 6 bases from J, with 10 bases between. Per germline, CDR1 NSQYPW and CDR2 LRSPGD (reference sequence). The CDR3 loop spans 14 amino acids. CDR3 sequence reads: CTCSAGGRGAEQFF. CDR3 DNA, as far as it was read: TGCACCTGCAGTGCAGGGGGGCGCGGTGCT.

This clone has at least ten counts. The listed genes are named as in mouse. The missing CDR3 end, 4 residues past where the read stops, is filled in from the germline J gene. Other nucleotide sequences from this sample produce the same CDR3. The chain employs TRBV13-1 and TRBJ1-1, with D tentatively TRBD1 (6 bases). Germline loops: CDR1 NSHNY, CDR2 SYGAGN. Trimming left V 2 bases short and J 1 base short, with 6 bases between. CDR3 length equals 13 residues. CDR3 bases read: TGTGCCAGCAGTGACAGGGGGAACACA. Translated: CASSDRGNT. The full CDR3 is CASSDRGNTEVFF.

Note on this clone: Germline and genes here are mouse. The read comes to an end 4 residues before the CDR3 does, leaving the germline J gene to fill in the end. The chain couples TRBV13-2 to TRBJ1-1, with TRBD1 matching 8 bases. The J segment lost 0 bases and the V segment lost 2 bases, leaving 3 bases of the junction unmatched. Germline CDR1 reads NNHNN; CDR2 reads SYGAGS (reference sequence). The CDR3 is made up of 15 amino acids. CDR3 region: CASGDPGGTNTEVFF. Partial CDR3 DNA: TGTGCCAGCGGTGACCCAGGGGGCACAAACACA.

This clone was seen repeatedly, ten times or more. The genes are named according to mouse. Read data end 4 residues before the CDR3 end; the end is taken from the germline J gene. The chain couples TRBV17 to TRBJ2-2; 9 bases match TRBD1. The CDR3 totals 17 residues. From germline, CDR1 is MNHDT and CDR2 YYDKIL. The V and J ends lost 0 bases and 2 bases, in that order; junction bases with no gene match: 4. The CDR3 bases that were read are TGTGCTAGCAGTAGAGACCCCGACAGGGGGAACACCGGG. Protein product: CASSRDPDRGNTG. The entire CDR3 reads CASSRDPDRGNTGQLYF.

Concerning this clone itself: The genes are named according to mouse. The read ends 4 residues shy of where the CDR3 ends; the end is completed using the germline J gene. This chain joins TRBV5 and TRBJ1-1; TRBD1 might be the D (5 bases). The CDR3 length is 15 residues. The germline CDR1 and CDR2 sequences are LGHNA and YNLKQL (reference sequence). The CDR3 sequence: CASSQDAGGFTEVFF. The sequenced part of the CDR3 DNA is TGTGCCAGCAGCCAAGATGCGGGGGGATTTACA.

Note on this clone: The germline and genes are mouse ones. Coverage ceases 4 residues before the CDR3 finishes, and the germline J gene fills in the end. The J gene is TRBJ2-2, the V gene TRBV2, with no clear D. With 2 bases removed from V and 0 bases from J, the gap between germline ends came to 4 bases. The germline V gene has CDR1 LGHNA and CDR2 YSYQKL. This CDR3 comprises 14 residues. The sequenced CDR3 bases are TGTGCCAGCAGCCAACAGGCAAACACCGGG. As protein: CASSQQANTG. The whole CDR3 protein is CASSQQANTGQLYF. Drawing the rest from reference TRBV2 and TRBJ2-2, the complete variable domain is DPKIIQKPKYLVAVTGSEKILICEQYLGHNAMYWYRQSAKKPLEFMFSYSYQKLMDNQTASSRFQPQSSKKNHLDLQITALKPDDSATYFCASSQQANTGQLYFGEGSKLTVL.

This clone showed up just a few times. Mouse names are used for the genes. The DNA ends 4 residues before the CDR3 does, and the rest of the CDR3 is filled in from the germline J gene. Other DNA sequences in this sample translate to the same CDR3. The J gene is TRBJ2-1, the V gene TRBV13-1; 8 bases match TRBD1. The junction had 3 bases not matched to a gene; V was cut back by 6 bases and J by 4 bases. CDR3 length: 13 residues. CDR1 and CDR2 (germline): NSHNY, SYGAGN. The CDR3 is CASTRDRYAEQFF. The sequenced CDR3 bases are TGTGCCAGCACCCGGGACAGGTATGCT.

With regard to this clone: All gene names here are mouse names. With the read ending 4 residues before the CDR3 end, the germline J gene is used to fill in that end. The rearrangement uses TRBV5 and TRBJ2-1; possibly TRBD1 for D (6 bases). Germline assignment: CDR1 LGHNA and CDR2 YNLKQL (reference sequence). The CDR3 is 13 residues long. Partial CDR3 DNA: TGTGCCAGCAGCCCAAGTACAGGGACT. Translation gives CASSPSTGT. The whole CDR3 protein is CASSPSTGTEQFF.

This clone was seen more than once but under ten times. These gene names are mouse names. CDR3 DNA, as far as it was read: TGTGCCAGCAGTATGCACTGGGGGGGCGCT. It codes for CASSMHWGGA. The full CDR3 reads CASSMHWGGAEQFF. The chain links TRBV19 to TRBJ2-1, with TRBD2 matching over 11 bases. The CDR3 goes on 4 residues after the read ends, and that part is filled in from the germline J gene. Germline CDR1 is FNHDT and CDR2 is SITEND (reference sequence). This CDR3 spans 14 amino acids.

As concerns this clone: The gene names here belong to mouse. The CDR3 end falls 4 residues outside the read, so it is completed with the germline J gene. Other nucleotide sequences from this sample produce the same CDR3. The V call is TRBV19, the J call TRBJ1-1; maybe TRBD1 (5 bases). The CDR3 spans 11 residues. Looked up from germline, CDR1 is FNHDT and CDR2 is SITEND (reference sequence). The CDR3 reads CASSRGGEVFF. The covered CDR3 bases are TGTGCCAGCAGTAGGGGGGGA. Combining the CDR3 with reference TRBV19 and TRBJ1-1 gives the whole variable domain GGIITQTPKFLIGQEGQKLTLKCQQNFNHDTMYWYRQDSGKGLRLIYYSITENDLQKGDLSEGYDASREKKSSFSLTVTSAQKNEMAVFLCASSRGGEVFFGKGTRLTVV.

Concerning this clone: Gene labels here are mouse ones. Read sequence stops 4 residues before the CDR3 end, and the germline J gene provides the missing end. Within the sample, other DNA sequences also encode this same CDR3. The V and J genes are TRBV1 and TRBJ2-2; 8 nucleotides line up with TRBD1. CDR1 and CDR2 from the germline V gene are NSQYPW and LRSPGD (reference sequence). CDR3 length: 15 amino acids. The V segment lost 3 bases and the J segment 2 bases; nucleotides outside the gene matches: 2. CDR3 DNA (partial): TGCACCTGCAGTGCCACAGGGGGGAACACCGGG. Translation gives CTCSATGGNTG. The whole CDR3 protein is CTCSATGGNTGQLYF.

Worth noting for this clone: Gene names refer to mouse genes. CDR3 protein: CASSQTGSSQNTLYF. The part of the CDR3 DNA that was read is TGTGCCAGCAGTCAGACTGGGAGTAGTCAAAAC. This sequence joins TRBV19 and TRBJ2-4; 7 bases fit TRBD2. The read gets to within 4 residues of the CDR3 end, and the germline J gene fills in the rest. The CDR3 is 15 amino acids. Germline CDR1 reads FNHDT; CDR2 reads SITEND (reference sequence). V trimming: 4 bases; J trimming: 0 bases; junction bases outside the gene matches: 5.

At least ten counts were recorded for this clone. The gene symbols are mouse symbols. Other DNA sequences in this specimen translate into the identical CDR3. The CDR3 loop reads CTCSATGGQDTQYF. CDR3 DNA (partial): TGCACCTGCAGTGCAACAGGGGGCCAAGAC. The chain employs TRBV1 and TRBJ2-5, with TRBD1 matching 8 bases. The read is 4 residues too short to cover the CDR3 end, so that end is filled in from the germline J gene. The CDR3 totals 14 residues. V trimming: 2 bases; J trimming: 2 bases; junction bases outside the gene matches: 0. Germline V CDR1 and CDR2: NSQYPW, LRSPGD (reference sequence).